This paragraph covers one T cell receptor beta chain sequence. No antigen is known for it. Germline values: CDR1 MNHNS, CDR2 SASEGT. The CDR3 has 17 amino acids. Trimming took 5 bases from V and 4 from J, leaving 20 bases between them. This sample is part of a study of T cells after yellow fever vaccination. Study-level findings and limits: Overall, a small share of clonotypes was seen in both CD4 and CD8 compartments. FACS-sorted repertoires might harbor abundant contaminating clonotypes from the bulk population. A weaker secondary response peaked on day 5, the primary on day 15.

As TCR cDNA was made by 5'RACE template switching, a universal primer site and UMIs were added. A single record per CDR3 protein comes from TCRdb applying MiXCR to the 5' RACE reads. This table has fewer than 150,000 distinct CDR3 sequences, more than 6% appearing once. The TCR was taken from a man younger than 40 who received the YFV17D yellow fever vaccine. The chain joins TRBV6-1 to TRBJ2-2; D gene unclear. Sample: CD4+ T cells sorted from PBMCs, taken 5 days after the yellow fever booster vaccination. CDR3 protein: CASSRSRVGAITGELFF. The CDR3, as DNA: TGTGCCAGCAGTCGTTCGAGAGTTGGAGCGATCACCGGGGAGCTGTTTTTT.